Shown below are 10 T cell receptor beta chains from a single sample sequenced in a study of T cell responses to AZD1222 COVID-19 vaccine. Data came from immunoSEQ multiplex PCR; TCRdb stores just in-frame clones and leaves some out. The table includes 65,000 or so clones, around 84% detected once. This specimen was peripheral blood, taken on day 0 of AZD1222 vaccination. The receptors here all came from an adult in good health.

The chain couples TRBV5-1 to TRBJ1-6, with TRBD1 matching over 7 bases. The CDR3 has 16 amino acids. CDR1 SGHRS and CDR2 YFSETQ come from the germline V gene. J lost 9 bases, V lost 4 bases, and 13 bases had no gene match. CDR3 sequence (DNA): TGCGCCAGCAGCCCCGGGCAACCAGACAGGGCTTCACCCCTCCACTTT. It codes for CASSPGQPDRASPLHF.

The chain is built from TRBV15 and TRBJ1-4; no definite D call. The CDR3 consists of 14 residues. The V end lost 0 bases, the J end lost 5 bases, and 7 bases lay between the germline ends. Germline assignment: CDR1 LNHNV and CDR2 YYDKDF (reference sequence). As DNA, the CDR3 is TGTGCCACCAGCAGAGATGGGGAGAATGAAAAACTGTTTTTT. It yields the protein CATSRDGENEKLFF.

The chain is built from TRBV7-9 and TRBJ1-1; maybe TRBD1 (5 bases). The CDR3 sequence is 16 residues long. The V end was cut by 2 bases, the J end by 4 bases, with 17 bases between. CDR1 is SEHNR, CDR2 FQNEAQ, per germline (reference sequence). This CDR3 is CASSLINAGGTTEAFF. The CDR3 coding sequence is TGTGCCAGCAGCTTAATTAATGCGGGGGGAACCACTGAAGCTTTCTTT.

This clone was found a few times. The DNA of the CDR3 is TGTGCCAGCAGTTACTCCTGGCGGCGACACACTGAAGCTTTCTTT. This sequence encodes CASSYSWRRHTEAFF. This chain connects TRBV6-2 or TRBV6-3 to TRBJ1-1, with unresolved D. Per germline, CDR1 MNHEY and CDR2 SVGEGT. CDR3 length: 15 residues. V gave up 0 bases and J gave up 3 bases, with 11 bases separating them.

V and J are TRBV6-1 and TRBJ1-1; 7 positions match TRBD1. Germline CDR1 is MNHNS and CDR2 is SASEGT. The ends lost 4 bases at V and 0 bases at J; junction bases unmatched: 8. CDR3 length equals 16 residues. The CDR3 DNA sequence: TGTGCCAGCAGTGCTACAACGACAGGGATGAACACTGAAGCTTTCTTT. This sequence encodes CASSATTTGMNTEAFF.

This clone was detected only once. The chain recombines TRBV6-5 with TRBJ1-2, with 8 bases fitting TRBD1. Unmatched junction bases numbered 4, after V lost 0 bases and J lost 4 bases. The CDR3 has 15 residues. CDR1 is MNHEY, CDR2 SVGAGI, per germline. The CDR3, as DNA: TGTGCCAGCAGTTACTCGGGCAGGGGGCCCTATGGCTACACCTTC. It translates to CASSYSGRGPYGYTF.

The rearrangement links TRBV27 to TRBJ1-2, with D uncertain. The V gene's germline CDR1 is MNHEY and CDR2 SMNVEV (reference sequence). Trimming left V 1 base short and J 1 base short, with 7 bases between. The CDR3 runs 14 residues. DNA for the CDR3: TGTGCCAGCAGTTTATTGGGGAGTAACTATGGCTACACCTTC. Translated: CASSLLGSNYGYTF.

CDR3 sequence: CASSQEFYREGTGELFF. CDR3 DNA sequence: TGTGCCAGCAGCCAAGAATTTTACAGGGAAGGCACCGGGGAGCTGTTTTTT. The V and J genes are TRBV3-1 (or the pseudogene TRBV3-2) and TRBJ2-2; TRBD1 is a possible D gene (6 bases). Trimming shortened V by 0 bases and J by 4 bases, and 15 bases separated the two germline ends. This CDR3 has 17 residues. Germline CDR1 and CDR2: LGHDT and YNNKEL (reference sequence).

The J gene is TRBJ1-2, the V gene TRBV11-2; no clear D gene. The CDR3 has 14 amino acids. The germline V and J ends were trimmed by 7 bases and 4 bases, with 16 bases remaining between them. From germline, CDR1 is SGHAT and CDR2 FQNNGV. The CDR3 region has the DNA TGTGCCAGCAACTACAAGGGAACCGTCTATGGCTACACCTTC. As protein: CASNYKGTVYGYTF.

J is TRBJ2-7 and V is TRBV28; D is ambiguous. Germline V gene data show CDR1 as MDHEN and CDR2 as SYDVKM. CDR3 size: 13 residues. V dropped 3 bases and J dropped 2 bases, with 8 bases sitting between them. CDR3: CASSFYGTYEQYF. The CDR3 coding sequence is TGTGCCAGCAGTTTTTACGGTACCTACGAGCAGTACTTC.